The source of this T cell receptor beta chain is a study of T cell responses to AZD1222 COVID-19 vaccine. Study-level points and caveats: Unmutated regions of variants are reportedly targeted by nearly half of spike-specific TCRs. Along spike, vaccine-associated CD4 TCRs were found throughout, with dominance at 160-218 and 743-854.

For this clone: The target antigen is unknown.

Trimming stripped 1 base from V and 14 bases from J, with 18 bases between. CDR1 is MNHNS, CDR2 SASEGT, per germline. The CDR3 runs 15 residues. Sequenced by immunoSEQ multiplex PCR; TCRdb stores in-frame clones only, minus some. The sample consists of about 76,000 clones, about 83% of them appearing once. The clonotype comes from an adult who received the MenACWY meningococcal vaccine as a control. The input for sequencing was peripheral blood, taken 28 days after the second dose of the MenACWY control vaccine. The rearrangement uses TRBV6-1 and TRBJ1-6; no clear D. The CDR3 sequence: CASSEEVGIQFTLHF. The CDR3 DNA reads as TGTGCCAGCAGTGAAGAAGTCGGGATCCAATTCACCCTCCACTTT.